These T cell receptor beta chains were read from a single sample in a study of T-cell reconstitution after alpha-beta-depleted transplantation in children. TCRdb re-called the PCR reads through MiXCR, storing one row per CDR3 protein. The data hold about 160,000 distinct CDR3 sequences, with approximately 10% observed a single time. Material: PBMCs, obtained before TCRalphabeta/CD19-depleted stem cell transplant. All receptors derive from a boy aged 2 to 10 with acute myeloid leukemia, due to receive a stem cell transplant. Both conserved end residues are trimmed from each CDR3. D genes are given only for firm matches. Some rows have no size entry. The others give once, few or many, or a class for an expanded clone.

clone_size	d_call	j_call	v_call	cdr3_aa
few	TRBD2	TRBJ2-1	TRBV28	ASSGGTTSEQF
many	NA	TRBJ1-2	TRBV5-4	ASSLRGGSYGYT
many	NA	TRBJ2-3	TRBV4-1	ASSQDQQGATTDTQY
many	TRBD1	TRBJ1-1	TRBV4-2	ASSHPDRDTEAF
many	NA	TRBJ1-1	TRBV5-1	ASRAAVSNTEAF
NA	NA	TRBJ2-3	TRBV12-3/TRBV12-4	ASSYFLGSAPGTDTQY
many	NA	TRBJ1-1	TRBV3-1	ASSPLGRNTEAF
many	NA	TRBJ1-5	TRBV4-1	ASSLQGKGQPQH
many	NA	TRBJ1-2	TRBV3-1	ASSQEYGYT
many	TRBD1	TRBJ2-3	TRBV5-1	ASSNDRGRTDTQY
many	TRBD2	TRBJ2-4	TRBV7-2	ASSPGTSMILAKNIQY
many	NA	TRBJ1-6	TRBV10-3	AISGEGYSPLH
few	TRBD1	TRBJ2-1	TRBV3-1	ASCQDLSDRGLNEQF